Ten or more counts support the clone carrying this T cell receptor beta chain. Its antigen remains unknown. The data stem from a study of T cell repertoires in cytomegalovirus infection. Study at large: Public TCR beta signature analysis indicated the presence of both CMV infection and matching HLA type.

TCRdb passed the reads through MiXCR, listing each CDR3 protein once. The sample holds 740,000 or so distinct CDR3 sequences, about 40% seen once. In germline, CDR1 is SGHTA, CDR2 FQGTGA. The ends were cut back, 5 bases at V and 4 bases at J, with 8 bases in the middle. The CDR3 covers 13 residues. General study results and limits: People with CMV and the relevant HLA were identified by cumulative public TCR beta family frequency. HLA-C-restricted CMV clonotypes gave the most frequent clonotype in two of eight donors.

The receptor comes from a human donor in good health (CMV status not recorded). Some clones in this sample may be carry-over from other donors' samples. The chain joins TRBV7-3 to TRBJ2-2; TRBD1 or TRBD2 may be the D gene (5 bases each). Source material: PBMCs. The CDR3 DNA follows: TGTGCCAGCAGCCCTGGGGGCACCGGGGAGCTGTTTTTT. Its protein product is CASSPGGTGELFF.